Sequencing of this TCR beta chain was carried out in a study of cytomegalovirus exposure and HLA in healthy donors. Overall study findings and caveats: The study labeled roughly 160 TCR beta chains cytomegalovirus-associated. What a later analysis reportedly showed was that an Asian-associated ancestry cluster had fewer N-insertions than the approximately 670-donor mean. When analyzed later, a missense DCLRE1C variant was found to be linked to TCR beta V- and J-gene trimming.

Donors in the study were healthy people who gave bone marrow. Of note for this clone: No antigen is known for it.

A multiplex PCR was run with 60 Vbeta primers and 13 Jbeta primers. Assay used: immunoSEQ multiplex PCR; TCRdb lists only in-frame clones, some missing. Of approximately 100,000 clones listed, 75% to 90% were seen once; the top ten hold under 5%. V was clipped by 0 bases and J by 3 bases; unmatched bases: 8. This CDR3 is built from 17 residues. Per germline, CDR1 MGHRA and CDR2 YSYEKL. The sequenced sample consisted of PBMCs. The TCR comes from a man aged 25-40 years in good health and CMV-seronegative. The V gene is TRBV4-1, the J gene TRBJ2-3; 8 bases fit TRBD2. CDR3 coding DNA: TGCGCCAGCAGCCAAGATAAACGTGGCGGGAGGACAGATACGCAGTATTTT. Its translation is CASSQDKRGGRTDTQYF.